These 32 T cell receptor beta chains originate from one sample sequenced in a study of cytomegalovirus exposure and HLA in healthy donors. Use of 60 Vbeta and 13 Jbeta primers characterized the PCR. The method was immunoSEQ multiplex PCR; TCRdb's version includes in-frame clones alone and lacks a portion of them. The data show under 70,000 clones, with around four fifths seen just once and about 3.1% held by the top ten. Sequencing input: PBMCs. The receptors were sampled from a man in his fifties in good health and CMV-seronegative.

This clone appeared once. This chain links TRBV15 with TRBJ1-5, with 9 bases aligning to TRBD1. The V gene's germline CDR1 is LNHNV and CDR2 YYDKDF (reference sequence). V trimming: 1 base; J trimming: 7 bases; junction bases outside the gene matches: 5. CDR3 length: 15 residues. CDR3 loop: CATSRGTGGLQPQHF. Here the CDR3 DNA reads TGTGCCACCAGCAGAGGTACAGGGGGCTTGCAGCCCCAGCATTTT. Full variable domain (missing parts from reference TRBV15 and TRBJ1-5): DAMVIQNPRYQVTQFGKPVTLSCSQTLNHNVMYWYQQKSSQAPKLLFHYYDKDFNNEADTPDNFQSRRPNTSFCFLDIRSPGLGDTAMYLCATSRGTGGLQPQHFGDGTRLSIL.

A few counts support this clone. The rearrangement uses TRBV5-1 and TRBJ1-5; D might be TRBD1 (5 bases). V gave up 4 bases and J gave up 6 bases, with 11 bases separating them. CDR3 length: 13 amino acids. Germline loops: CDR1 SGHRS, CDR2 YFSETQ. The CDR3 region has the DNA TGCGCCAGCAGCCTCCAGGGCGGTCAGCCCCAGCATTTT. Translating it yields CASSLQGGQPQHF.

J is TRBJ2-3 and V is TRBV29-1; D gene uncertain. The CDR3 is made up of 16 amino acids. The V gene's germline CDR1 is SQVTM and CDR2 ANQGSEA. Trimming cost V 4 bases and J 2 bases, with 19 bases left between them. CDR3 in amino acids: CSVGATVLSSTDTQYF. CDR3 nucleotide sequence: TGCAGCGTTGGGGCGACGGTACTGAGTTCCACAGATACGCAGTATTTT.

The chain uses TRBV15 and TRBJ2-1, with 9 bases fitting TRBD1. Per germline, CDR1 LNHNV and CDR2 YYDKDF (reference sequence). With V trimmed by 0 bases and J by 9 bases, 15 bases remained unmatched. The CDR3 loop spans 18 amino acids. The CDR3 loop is CATSREDLWGTGIGEQFF. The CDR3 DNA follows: TGTGCCACCAGCAGAGAAGATTTGTGGGGGACAGGGATCGGTGAGCAGTTCTTC. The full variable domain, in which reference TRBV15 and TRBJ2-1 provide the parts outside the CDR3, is DAMVIQNPRYQVTQFGKPVTLSCSQTLNHNVMYWYQQKSSQAPKLLFHYYDKDFNNEADTPDNFQSRRPNTSFCFLDIRSPGLGDTAMYLCATSREDLWGTGIGEQFFGPGTRLTVL.

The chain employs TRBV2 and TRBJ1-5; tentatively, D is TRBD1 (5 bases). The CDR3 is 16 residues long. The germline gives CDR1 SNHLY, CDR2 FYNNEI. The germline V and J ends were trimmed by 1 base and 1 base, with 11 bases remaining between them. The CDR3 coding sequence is TGTGCCAGCAGTGAAGTGGGGCAGCTCAGCAATCAGCCCCAGCATTTT. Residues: CASSEVGQLSNQPQHF. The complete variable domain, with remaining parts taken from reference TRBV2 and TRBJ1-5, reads EPEVTQTPSHQVTQMGQEVILRCVPISNHLYFYWYRQILGQKVEFLVSFYNNEISEKSEIFDDQFSVERPDGSNFTLKIRSTKLEDSAMYFCASSEVGQLSNQPQHFGDGTRLSIL.

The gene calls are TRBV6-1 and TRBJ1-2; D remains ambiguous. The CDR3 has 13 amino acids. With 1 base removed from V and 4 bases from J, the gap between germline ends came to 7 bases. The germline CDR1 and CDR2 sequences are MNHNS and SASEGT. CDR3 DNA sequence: TGTGCCAGCAGTGAAGGACCAGGCTATGGCTACACCTTC. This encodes CASSEGPGYGYTF.

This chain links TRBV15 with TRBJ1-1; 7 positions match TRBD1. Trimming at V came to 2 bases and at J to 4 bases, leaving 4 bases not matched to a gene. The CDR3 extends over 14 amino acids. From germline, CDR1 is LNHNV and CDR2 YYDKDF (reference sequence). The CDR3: CATSRPRQGTEAFF. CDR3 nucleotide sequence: TGTGCCACCAGCAGACCCCGACAGGGCACTGAAGCTTTCTTT.

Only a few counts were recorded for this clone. CDR3 coding DNA: TGCGCCAGCAGCCAAGATGCGGCGGGTCGCACAGATACGCAGTATTTT. This gives the protein CASSQDAAGRTDTQYF. The chain recombines TRBV4-3 with TRBJ2-3, with D possibly being TRBD2 (5 bases). The V end lost 0 bases, the J end lost 1 base, and 11 bases lay between the germline ends. Per the germline V gene, CDR1 is LGHNA and CDR2 is YSLEER. The CDR3 contains 16 residues.

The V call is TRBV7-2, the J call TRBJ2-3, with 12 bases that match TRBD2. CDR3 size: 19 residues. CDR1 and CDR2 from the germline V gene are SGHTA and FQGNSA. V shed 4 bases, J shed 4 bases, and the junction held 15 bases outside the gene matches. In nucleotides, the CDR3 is TGTGCCAGCAGCTCCCGAATGAATCTAGCGGGGGGGATGGCAGATACGCAGTATTTT. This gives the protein CASSSRMNLAGGMADTQYF.

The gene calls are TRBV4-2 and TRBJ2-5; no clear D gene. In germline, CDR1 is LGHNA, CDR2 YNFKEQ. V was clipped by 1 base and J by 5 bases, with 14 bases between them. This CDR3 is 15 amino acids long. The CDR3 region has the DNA TGTGCCAGCAGCCAAGTCAGCACAGCTTCGGAGACCCAGTACTTC. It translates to CASSQVSTASETQYF.

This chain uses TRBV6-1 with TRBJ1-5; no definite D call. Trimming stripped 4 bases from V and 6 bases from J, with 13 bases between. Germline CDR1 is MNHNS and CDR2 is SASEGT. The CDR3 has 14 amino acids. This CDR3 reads CASSAREVGQPQHF. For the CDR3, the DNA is TGTGCCAGCAGTGCCCGGGAGGTTGGTCAGCCCCAGCATTTT.

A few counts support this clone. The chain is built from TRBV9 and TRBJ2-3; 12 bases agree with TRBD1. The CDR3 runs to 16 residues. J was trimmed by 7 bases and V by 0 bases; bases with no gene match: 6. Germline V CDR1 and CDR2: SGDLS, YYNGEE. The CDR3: CASSVEGQGAVNTQYF. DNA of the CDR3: TGTGCCAGCAGCGTAGAGGGACAGGGGGCAGTGAATACGCAGTATTTT.

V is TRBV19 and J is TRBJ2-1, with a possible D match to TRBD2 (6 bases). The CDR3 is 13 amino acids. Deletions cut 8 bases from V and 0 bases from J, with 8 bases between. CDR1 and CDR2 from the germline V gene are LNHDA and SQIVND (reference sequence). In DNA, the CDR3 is TGTGCCAGTGGGGGGAGCTCCTACAATGAGCAGTTCTTC. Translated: CASGGSSYNEQFF.

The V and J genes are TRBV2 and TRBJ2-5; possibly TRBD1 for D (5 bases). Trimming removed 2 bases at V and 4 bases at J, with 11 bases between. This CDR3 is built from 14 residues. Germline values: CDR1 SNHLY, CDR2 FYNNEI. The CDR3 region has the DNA TGTGCCAGCAGTGAACAGGGTTTGTCAGAGACCCAGTACTTC. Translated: CASSEQGLSETQYF. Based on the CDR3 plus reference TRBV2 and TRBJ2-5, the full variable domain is EPEVTQTPSHQVTQMGQEVILRCVPISNHLYFYWYRQILGQKVEFLVSFYNNEISEKSEIFDDQFSVERPDGSNFTLKIRSTKLEDSAMYFCASSEQGLSETQYFGPGTRLLVL.

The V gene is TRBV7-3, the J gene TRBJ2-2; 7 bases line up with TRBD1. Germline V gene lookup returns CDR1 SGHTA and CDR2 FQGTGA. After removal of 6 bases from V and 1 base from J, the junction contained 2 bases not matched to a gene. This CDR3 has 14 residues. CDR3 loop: CASSWTGNTGELFF. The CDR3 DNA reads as TGTGCCAGCAGTTGGACAGGGAACACCGGGGAGCTGTTTTTT.

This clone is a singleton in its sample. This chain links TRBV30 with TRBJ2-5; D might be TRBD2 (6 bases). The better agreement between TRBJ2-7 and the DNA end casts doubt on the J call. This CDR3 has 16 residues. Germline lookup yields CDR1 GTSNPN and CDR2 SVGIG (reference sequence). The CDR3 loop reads CAWSPPGLQISYEQYF. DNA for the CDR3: TGTGCCTGGAGTCCTCCGGGACTCCAGATCTCCTACGAGCAGTACTTC.

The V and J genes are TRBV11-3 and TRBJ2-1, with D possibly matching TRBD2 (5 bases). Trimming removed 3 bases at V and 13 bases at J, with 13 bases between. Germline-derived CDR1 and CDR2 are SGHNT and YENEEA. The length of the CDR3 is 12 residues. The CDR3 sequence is CASSFNSEAQFF. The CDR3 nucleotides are TGTGCCAGCAGCTTCAACTCGGAGGCTCAGTTCTTC.

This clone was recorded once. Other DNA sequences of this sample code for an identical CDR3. The CDR3 reads CASSYSGPGDKNIQYF. The CDR3 nucleotides are TGTGCCAGCAGTTACTCAGGCCCAGGGGACAAAAACATTCAGTACTTC. The V gene is TRBV6-5, the J gene TRBJ2-4, with TRBD1 as a possible D gene (6 bases). Germline loops: CDR1 MNHEY, CDR2 SVGAGI. The V gene lost 0 bases and the J gene lost 3 bases, with 12 bases spanning the gap. The CDR3 covers 16 residues.

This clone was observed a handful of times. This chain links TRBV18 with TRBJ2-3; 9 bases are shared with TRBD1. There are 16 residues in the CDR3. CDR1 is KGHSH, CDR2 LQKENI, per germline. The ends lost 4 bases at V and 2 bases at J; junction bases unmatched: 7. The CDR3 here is CASSQWTGANTDTQYF. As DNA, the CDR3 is TGTGCCAGCTCACAGTGGACAGGGGCCAACACAGATACGCAGTATTTT. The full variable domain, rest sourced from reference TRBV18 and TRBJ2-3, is NAGVMQNPRHLVRRRGQEARLRCSPMKGHSHVYWYRQLPEEGLKFMVYLQKENIIDESGMPKERFSAEFPKEGPSILRIQQVVRGDSAAYFCASSQWTGANTDTQYFGPGTRLTVL.

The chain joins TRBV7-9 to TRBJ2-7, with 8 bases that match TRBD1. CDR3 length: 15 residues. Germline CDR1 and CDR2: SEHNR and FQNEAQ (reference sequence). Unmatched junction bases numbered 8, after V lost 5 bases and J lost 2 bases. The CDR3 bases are TGTGCCAGCAGCGACCTCGGACAGGGACCCTACGAGCAGTACTTC. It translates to CASSDLGQGPYEQYF.

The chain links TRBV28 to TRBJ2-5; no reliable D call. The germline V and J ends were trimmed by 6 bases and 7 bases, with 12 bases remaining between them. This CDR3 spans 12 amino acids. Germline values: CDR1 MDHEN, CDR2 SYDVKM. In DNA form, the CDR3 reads TGTGCCAGCAGCCTTGTCGCGTCGACCCAGTACTTC. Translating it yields CASSLVASTQYF.

The CDR3 region has the DNA TGTGCCAGCAGTGAAGAGGACTGGGGCACAGATACGCAGTATTTT. This codes for CASSEEDWGTDTQYF. V is TRBV2 and J is TRBJ2-3; D possibly corresponds to TRBD2 (5 bases). The V gene lost 1 base and the J gene lost 1 base, with 9 bases spanning the gap. This CDR3 comprises 15 residues. CDR1 is SNHLY and CDR2 is FYNNEI in the germline V gene.

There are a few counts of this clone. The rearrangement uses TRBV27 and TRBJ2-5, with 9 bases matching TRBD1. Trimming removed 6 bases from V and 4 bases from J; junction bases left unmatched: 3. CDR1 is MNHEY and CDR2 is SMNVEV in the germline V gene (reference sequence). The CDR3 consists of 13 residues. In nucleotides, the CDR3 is TGTGCCAGCAGGGACAGGGGTCGAGAGACCCAGTACTTC. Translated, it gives CASRDRGRETQYF.

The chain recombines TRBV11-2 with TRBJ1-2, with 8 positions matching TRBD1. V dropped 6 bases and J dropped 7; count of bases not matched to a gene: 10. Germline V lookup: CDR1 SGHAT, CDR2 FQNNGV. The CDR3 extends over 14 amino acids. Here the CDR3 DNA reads TGTGCCAGCAGAGCGGACAGGGCCATAGGTGGCTACACCTTC. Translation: CASRADRAIGGYTF.

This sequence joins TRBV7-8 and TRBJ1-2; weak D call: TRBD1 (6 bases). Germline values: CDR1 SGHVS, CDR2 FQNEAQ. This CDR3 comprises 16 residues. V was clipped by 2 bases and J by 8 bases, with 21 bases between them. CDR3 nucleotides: TGTGCCAGCAGCTTAAGTACCCCCTCACAGGGTCTCGGCTACACCTTC. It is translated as CASSLSTPSQGLGYTF.

CDR3 in DNA: TGTGCCAGCAGTTTGGACAGGGGGCGATCCGGGGAGCTGTTTTTT. This encodes CASSLDRGRSGELFF. The rearrangement links TRBV2 to TRBJ2-2; 11 nucleotides match TRBD1. Germline-derived CDR1 and CDR2 are SNHLY and FYNNEI. J was trimmed by 6 bases and V by 5 bases; bases with no gene match: 5. The CDR3 covers 15 residues.

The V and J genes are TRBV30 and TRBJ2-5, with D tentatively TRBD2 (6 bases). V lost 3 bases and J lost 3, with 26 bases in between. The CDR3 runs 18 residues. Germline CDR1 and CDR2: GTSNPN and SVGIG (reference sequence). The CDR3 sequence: CAWRRLLYVGGSKETQYF. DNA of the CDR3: TGTGCCTGGAGAAGGTTGCTTTACGTGGGAGGATCCAAAGAGACCCAGTACTTC.

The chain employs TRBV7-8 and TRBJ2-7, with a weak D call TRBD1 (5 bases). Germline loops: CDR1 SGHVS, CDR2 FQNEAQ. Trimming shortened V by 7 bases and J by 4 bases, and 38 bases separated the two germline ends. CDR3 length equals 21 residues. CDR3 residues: CASTPSDSGSIGPSYFYEQYF. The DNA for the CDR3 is TGTGCCAGCACCCCCTCTGACAGTGGTTCTATAGGTCCCAGTTACTTTTACGAGCAGTACTTC.

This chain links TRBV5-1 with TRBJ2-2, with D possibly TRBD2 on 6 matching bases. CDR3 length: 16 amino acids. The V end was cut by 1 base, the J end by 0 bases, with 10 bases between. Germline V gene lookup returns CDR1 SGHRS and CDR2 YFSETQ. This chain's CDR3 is CASSLNPGANTGELFF. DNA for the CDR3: TGCGCCAGCAGCTTGAATCCGGGAGCGAACACCGGGGAGCTGTTTTTT.

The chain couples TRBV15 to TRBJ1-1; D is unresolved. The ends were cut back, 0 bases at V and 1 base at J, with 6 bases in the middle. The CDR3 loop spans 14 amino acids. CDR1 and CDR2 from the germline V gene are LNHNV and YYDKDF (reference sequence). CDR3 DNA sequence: TGTGCCACCAGCAGAGATATGGCGAACACTGAAGCTTTCTTT. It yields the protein CATSRDMANTEAFF.

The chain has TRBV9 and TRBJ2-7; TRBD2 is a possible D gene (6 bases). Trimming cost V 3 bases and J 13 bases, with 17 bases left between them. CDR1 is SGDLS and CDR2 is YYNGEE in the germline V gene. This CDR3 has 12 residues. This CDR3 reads CASSAVSGDLYF. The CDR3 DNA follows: TGTGCCAGCAGCGCGGTGTCGGGGGACCTTTACTTC.

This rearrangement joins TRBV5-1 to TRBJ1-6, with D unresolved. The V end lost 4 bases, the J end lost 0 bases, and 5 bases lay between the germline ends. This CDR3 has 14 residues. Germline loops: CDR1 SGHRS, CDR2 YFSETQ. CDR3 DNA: TGCGCCAGCAGCGAGGGCTCCTATAATTCACCCCTCCACTTT. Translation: CASSEGSYNSPLHF. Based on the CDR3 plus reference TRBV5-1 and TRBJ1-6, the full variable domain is KAGVTQTPRYLIKTRGQQVTLSCSPISGHRSVSWYQQTPGQGLQFLFEYFSETQRNKGNFPGRFSGRQFSNSRSEMNVSTLELGDSALYLCASSEGSYNSPLHFGNGTRLTVT.